Shown below are 5 T cell receptor beta chains from a single sample sequenced in a study of blood T cell repertoires in COVID-19. Sequencing used immunoSEQ multiplex PCR; TCRdb keeps in-frame clones, though not all of them. Of 210,000 or so clones in the sample, roughly 80% are singletons; the top ten hold around 20%. The sample taken for sequencing was peripheral blood. The receptors originated from a human donor in a cohort sampled during active COVID-19.

This chain uses TRBV5-1 with TRBJ2-3, with D possibly TRBD2 on 6 matching bases. V was trimmed by 4 bases and J by 6 bases, leaving 12 bases between them. The CDR3 sequence is 13 residues long. Germline-derived CDR1 and CDR2 are SGHRS and YFSETQ. The CDR3 reads CASSVGTPDTQYF. The CDR3 nucleotides read TGCGCCAGCAGCGTCGGGACTCCCGATACGCAGTATTTT.

The rearrangement uses TRBV30 and TRBJ2-1; weak D call: TRBD1 (6 bases). The ends were cut back, 0 bases at V and 8 bases at J, with 8 bases in the middle. The CDR3 runs 12 residues. Germline V CDR1 and CDR2: GTSNPN, SVGIG (reference sequence). CDR3 loop: CAWSVQGHEQFF. CDR3 DNA: TGTGCCTGGAGTGTACAGGGCCATGAGCAGTTCTTC.

This chain uses TRBV19 with TRBJ2-3; weak D call: TRBD1 (6 bases). The CDR3 consists of 15 residues. Deletions cut 6 bases from V and 2 bases from J, with 15 bases between. Germline-derived CDR1 and CDR2 are LNHDA and SQIVND (reference sequence). The CDR3 reads CASRTGLAHTDTQYF. In nucleotides, the CDR3 is TGTGCCAGTAGGACAGGACTCGCCCACACAGATACGCAGTATTTT.

V is TRBV2 and J is TRBJ1-2, with 8 bases fitting TRBD1. The CDR3 extends over 13 amino acids. V trimming: 6 bases; J trimming: 6 bases; junction bases outside the gene matches: 6. Germline V gene data show CDR1 as SNHLY and CDR2 as FYNNEI. CDR3 sequence: CASSWTGIDGYTF. CDR3 DNA sequence: TGTGCCAGCAGCTGGACAGGGATCGATGGCTACACCTTC.

The gene calls are TRBV9 and TRBJ1-4; TRBD1 aligns across 8 bases. The germline V gene encodes CDR1 SGDLS and CDR2 YYNGEE. CDR3 size: 17 residues. Trimming at V came to 2 bases and at J to 8 bases, leaving 14 bases not matched to a gene. CDR3 sequence reads: CASSVSRGQVGLEKLFF. CDR3 nucleotides: TGTGCCAGCAGCGTTAGCAGGGGGCAGGTGGGTTTGGAAAAACTGTTTTTT.